This T cell receptor (beta chain) emerged from a study of T cells in women clearing cervical HPV infection. Study-level background: Controls were women whose single incident HPV16 infection cleared within 12 months without precancer or cancer.

With regard to this clone: Its antigen is as yet unknown. The read finishes 3 residues shy of the CDR3 end, and the germline J gene is used to complete it.

The table came from immunoSEQ multiplex PCR; TCRdb's copy has only in-frame clones and leaves some out. The listing contains tens of thousands of clones. Findings and caveats of the study: Cases carried less TRBV6-7 than controls: roughly 0.11% versus 0.16%. Richness differences could reflect unmeasured T-cell content per sample.

Each participant carried one incident cervical HPV16 infection only. V lost 4 bases and J 3 bases, leaving 7 bases between the germline ends. Germline V lookup: CDR1 MNHEY, CDR2 SVGEGT. The CDR3 has 12 residues. V usage is TRBV6-2 or TRBV6-3 and J usage is TRBJ2-7, with D uncertain. The TCR comes from a woman between 18 and 69 years old with a cervical HPV16 infection that either progressed to CIN3+ or cleared (not recorded which). Specimen: blood buffy coat. The CDR3 spells CASSSRVYEQYF. The CDR3 bases that were read are TGTGCCAGCAGTTCCCGGGTCTACGAG.